Listed below are T cell receptor beta chains from one sample, sequenced in a study of T cell repertoires in cytomegalovirus infection. MiXCR was run by TCRdb on the reads, yielding one entry per CDR3 protein. The sample consists of some 230,000 distinct CDR3 sequences, under 25% of them appearing once. Sequencing was carried out using CD8+ T cells from PBMCs. Source of these receptors: a human donor in good health (CMV status not recorded). Some clones in this sample may be carry-over from other donors' samples. Both conserved end residues are part of each CDR3. Fields, in order: V gene, D gene, J gene, clone size, CDR3 protein, CDR3 DNA. D genes are given only for firm matches. For some rows the clone size is stated as once, few or many, or as a class when expanded; others skip it.

TRBV29-1	TRBD1	TRBJ1-2	few	CSVEDRVGYTF	TGCAGCGTTGAGGACAGGGTTGGCTACACCTTC
TRBV6-5	.	TRBJ1-2	.	CASSYGADGYTF	TGTGCCAGCAGTTACGGAGCAGATGGCTACACCTTC
TRBV7-6	.	TRBJ2-7	few	CASSLRAGGSYEQYF	TGTGCCAGCAGCTTACGGGCCGGGGGTAGCTACGAGCAGTACTTC
TRBV6-2/TRBV6-3	TRBD2	TRBJ2-1	.	CASSYSPGSGGPRVWEQFF	TGTGCCAGCAGTTACTCCCCGGGTAGCGGGGGGCCACGGGTTTGGGAGCAGTTCTTC
TRBV3-1	TRBD2	TRBJ2-5	few	CASSHSTSGVGETQYF	TGTGCCAGCAGCCATTCGACTAGCGGGGTCGGAGAGACCCAGTACTTC
TRBV29-1	.	TRBJ2-5	.	CSVSRSRAGEETQYF	TGCAGCGTTTCCCGGTCACGGGCAGGGGAAGAGACCCAGTACTTC
TRBV20-1	.	TRBJ2-1	.	CSALNPTSYNEQFF	TGCAGTGCTCTAAACCCGACCTCCTACAATGAGCAGTTCTTC
TRBV2	TRBD2	TRBJ2-1	few	CASMGLGGGGSYNEQFF	TGTGCCAGCATGGGACTAGGAGGGGGGGGCTCCTACAATGAGCAGTTCTTC
TRBV4-2	.	TRBJ1-1	many	CASSQDWAASSEAFF	TGTGCCAGCAGCCAAGATTGGGCAGCAAGTAGTGAAGCTTTCTTT
TRBV12-3/TRBV12-4	TRBD2	TRBJ2-5	.	CASAATSGEETQYF	TGTGCCAGCGCCGCGACTAGCGGGGAAGAGACCCAGTACTTC
TRBV27	.	TRBJ2-7	.	CASGGRAYEQYF	TGTGCCAGCGGTGGCAGGGCCTACGAGCAGTACTTC
TRBV28	.	TRBJ2-1	few	CASSFPRGDEQFF	TGTGCCAGCAGTTTCCCTCGAGGCGATGAGCAGTTCTTC
TRBV2	.	TRBJ2-3	few	CASRVTITETDTQYF	TGTGCCAGCAGGGTCACGATAACAGAGACGGATACGCAGTATTTT
TRBV12-3/TRBV12-4	TRBD2	TRBJ2-3	many	CASSSERLAGDTDTQYF	TGTGCCAGCAGTTCCGAACGACTAGCGGGGGACACAGATACGCAGTATTTT
TRBV24-1	.	TRBJ2-2	many	CATSIDTGELFF	TGTGCCACCAGTATAGACACCGGGGAGCTGTTTTTT
TRBV28	TRBD2	TRBJ2-3	.	CASSLHLSGRTSTDTQYF	TGTGCCAGCAGTTTACATCTTAGCGGGCGAACTAGCACAGATACGCAGTATTTT
TRBV11-2	TRBD1	TRBJ2-3	.	CVSSDRTGEDTQYF	TGTGTCAGCAGCGACCGGACAGGGGAAGATACGCAGTATTTT
TRBV20-1	.	TRBJ1-2	.	CSAPKATDYGYTF	TGCAGTGCACCCAAGGCGACAGATTATGGCTACACCTTC
TRBV27	.	TRBJ1-1	.	CASMGWDTEAFF	TGTGCCAGCATGGGGTGGGACACTGAAGCTTTCTTT
TRBV28	.	TRBJ2-1	many	CASSRLSEFTYNEQFF	TGTGCCAGCTCCCGTCTGTCCGAATTTACGTACAATGAGCAGTTCTTC
TRBV7-2	TRBD2	TRBJ2-5	many	CASSPRALAGYQETQYF	TGTGCCAGCAGCCCACGGGCACTAGCGGGATACCAAGAGACCCAGTACTTC
TRBV7-9	.	TRBJ1-5	few	CASSLGGGWPQHF	TGTGCCAGCAGCTTAGGCGGAGGGTGGCCCCAGCATTTT
TRBV20-1	TRBD2	TRBJ2-7	.	CSATSGDSYEQYF	TGCAGTGCCACTAGCGGGGACTCCTACGAGCAGTACTTC
TRBV7-6	.	TRBJ2-1	many	CASSRMGLGTYNEQFF	TGTGCCAGCAGCCGAATGGGTCTGGGAACATACAATGAGCAGTTCTTC
TRBV28	.	TRBJ2-5	many	CASSSSETQYF	.
TRBV5-5	.	TRBJ2-7	.	CASSLEGSGSYEQYF	TGTGCCAGCAGCTTGGAGGGTAGCGGATCCTACGAGCAGTACTTC
TRBV7-8	TRBD2	TRBJ2-3	many	CASSSRLAGTDTQYF	TGTGCCAGCAGCTCCAGACTAGCGGGCACAGATACGCAGTATTTT